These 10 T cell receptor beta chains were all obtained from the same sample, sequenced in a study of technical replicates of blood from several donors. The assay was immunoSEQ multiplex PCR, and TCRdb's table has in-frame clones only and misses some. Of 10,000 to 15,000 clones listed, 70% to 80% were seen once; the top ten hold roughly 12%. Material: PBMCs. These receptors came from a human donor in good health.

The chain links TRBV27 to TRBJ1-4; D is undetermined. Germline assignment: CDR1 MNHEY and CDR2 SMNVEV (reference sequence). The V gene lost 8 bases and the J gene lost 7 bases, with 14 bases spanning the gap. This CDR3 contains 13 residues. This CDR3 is CASSLGSGEKLFF. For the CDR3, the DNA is TGTGCCAGCTCCCTAGGATCGGGTGAAAAACTGTTTTTT.

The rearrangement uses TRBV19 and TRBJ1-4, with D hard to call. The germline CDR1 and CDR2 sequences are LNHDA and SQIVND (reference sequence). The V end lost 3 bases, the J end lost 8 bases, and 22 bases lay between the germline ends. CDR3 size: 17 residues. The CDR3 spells CASSIYGAGSNNEKLFF. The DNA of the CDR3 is TGTGCCAGTAGTATTTACGGTGCGGGCAGTAACAACGAAAAACTGTTTTTT.

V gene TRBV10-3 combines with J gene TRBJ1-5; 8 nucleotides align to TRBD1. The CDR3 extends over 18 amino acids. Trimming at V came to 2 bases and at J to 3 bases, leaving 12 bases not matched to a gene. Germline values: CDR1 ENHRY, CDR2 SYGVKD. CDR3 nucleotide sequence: TGTGCCATCAGTGAGCCGACAGGGGACGGACTAAACAATCAGCCCCAGCATTTT. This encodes CAISEPTGDGLNNQPQHF.

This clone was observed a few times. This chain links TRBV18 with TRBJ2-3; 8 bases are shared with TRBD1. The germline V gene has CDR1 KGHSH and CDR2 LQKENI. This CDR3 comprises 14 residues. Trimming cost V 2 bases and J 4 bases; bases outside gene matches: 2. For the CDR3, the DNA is TGTGCCAGCTCACCAGGACAGGGTCCAGATACGCAGTATTTT. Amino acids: CASSPGQGPDTQYF.

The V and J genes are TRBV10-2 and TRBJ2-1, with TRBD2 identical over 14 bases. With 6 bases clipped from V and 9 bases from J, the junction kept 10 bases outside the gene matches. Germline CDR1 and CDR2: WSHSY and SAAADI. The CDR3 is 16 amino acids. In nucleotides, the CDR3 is TGCGCCAGCAGCGAAACCGGGACTAGCGGGAGCGGTGAGCAGTTCTTC. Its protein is CASSETGTSGSGEQFF.

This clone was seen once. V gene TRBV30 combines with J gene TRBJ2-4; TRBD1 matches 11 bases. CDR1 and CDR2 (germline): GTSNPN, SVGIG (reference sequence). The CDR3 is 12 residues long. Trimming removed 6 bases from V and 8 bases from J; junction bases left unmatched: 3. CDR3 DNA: TGTGCCTGTGGGACAGGGGGTGACATTCAGTACTTC. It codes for CACGTGGDIQYF.

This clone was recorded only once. The CDR3 spells CASSMTGGRQTGELFF. The CDR3 DNA reads TGTGCCAGTAGCATGACGGGCGGGAGACAAACCGGGGAGCTGTTTTTT. The rearrangement joins TRBV19 to TRBJ2-2; 7 nucleotides line up with TRBD2. The V gene end was trimmed by 6 bases and the J gene end by 5 bases; junction bases not matched to a gene: 12. Germline values: CDR1 LNHDA, CDR2 SQIVND (reference sequence). The CDR3 contains 16 residues.

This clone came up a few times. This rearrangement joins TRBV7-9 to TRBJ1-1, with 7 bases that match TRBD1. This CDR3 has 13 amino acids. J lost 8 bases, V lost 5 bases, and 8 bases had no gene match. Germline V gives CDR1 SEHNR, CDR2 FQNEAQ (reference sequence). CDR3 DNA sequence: TGTGCCAGCAGCGGCTCGGGACAGAAAGAAGCTTTCTTT. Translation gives CASSGSGQKEAFF.

In DNA, the CDR3 is TGTGCCAGTAGTATAACCGGGAGTAAGTACAATGAGCAGTTCTTC. Protein sequence: CASSITGSKYNEQFF. The chain recombines TRBV19 with TRBJ2-1; maybe TRBD2 (6 bases). This CDR3 region has 15 residues. CDR1 and CDR2 from the germline V gene are LNHDA and SQIVND (reference sequence). V shed 2 bases and J shed 4 bases, with 12 bases lying between them.

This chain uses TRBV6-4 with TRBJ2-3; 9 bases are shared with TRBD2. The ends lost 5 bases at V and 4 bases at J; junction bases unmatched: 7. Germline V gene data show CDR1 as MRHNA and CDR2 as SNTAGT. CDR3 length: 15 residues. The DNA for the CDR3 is TGTGCCAGCAGTTTATCGGCGGGAGGGGCAGATACGCAGTATTTT. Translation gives CASSLSAGGADTQYF.